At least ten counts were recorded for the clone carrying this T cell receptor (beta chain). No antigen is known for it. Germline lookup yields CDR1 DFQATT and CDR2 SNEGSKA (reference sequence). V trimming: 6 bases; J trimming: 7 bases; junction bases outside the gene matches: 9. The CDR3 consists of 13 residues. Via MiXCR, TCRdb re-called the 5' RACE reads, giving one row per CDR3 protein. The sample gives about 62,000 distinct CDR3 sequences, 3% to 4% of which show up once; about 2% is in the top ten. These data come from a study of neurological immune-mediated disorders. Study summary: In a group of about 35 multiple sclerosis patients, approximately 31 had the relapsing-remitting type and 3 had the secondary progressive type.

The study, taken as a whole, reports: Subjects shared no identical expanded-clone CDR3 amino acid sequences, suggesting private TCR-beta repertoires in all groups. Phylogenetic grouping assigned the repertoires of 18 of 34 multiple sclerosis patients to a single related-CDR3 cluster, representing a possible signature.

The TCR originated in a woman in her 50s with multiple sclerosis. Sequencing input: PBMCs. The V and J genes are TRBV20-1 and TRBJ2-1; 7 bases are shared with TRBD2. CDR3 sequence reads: CSARSGDMNEQFF. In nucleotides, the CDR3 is TGCAGTGCACGGAGCGGGGATATGAATGAGCAGTTCTTC.